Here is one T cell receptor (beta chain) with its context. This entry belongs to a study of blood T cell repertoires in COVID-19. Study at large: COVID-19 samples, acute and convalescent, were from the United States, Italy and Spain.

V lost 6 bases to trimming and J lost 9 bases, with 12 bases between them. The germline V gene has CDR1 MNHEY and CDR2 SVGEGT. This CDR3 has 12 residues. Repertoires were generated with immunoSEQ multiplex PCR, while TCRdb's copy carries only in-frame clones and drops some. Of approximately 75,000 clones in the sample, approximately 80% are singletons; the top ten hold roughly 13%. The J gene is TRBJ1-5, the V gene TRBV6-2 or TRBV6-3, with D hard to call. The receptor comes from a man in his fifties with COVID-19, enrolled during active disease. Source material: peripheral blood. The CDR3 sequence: CASSLQFGPQHF. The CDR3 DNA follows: TGTGCCAGCAGCCTCCAGTTTGGGCCCCAGCATTTT.